These T cell receptor beta chains were read from a single sample in a study of blood T cell repertoires in COVID-19. The protocol was immunoSEQ multiplex PCR, while the TCRdb copy is restricted to in-frame clones and leaves out a portion. The sample includes 310,000 or so clones, approximately 90% of them seen just once. The source material was peripheral blood. The receptors come from a woman between 50 and 59 years old with active or convalescent COVID-19. CDR3s include the opening cysteine and the closing phenylalanine or tryptophan. The D gene is left open where the match is weak. Only some rows state a clone size, as once, few, many or a class for expanded clones.

j_call,v_call,d_call,cdr3_length,clone_size,cdr3_aa,cdr3_nt
TRBJ1-5,TRBV4-1,TRBD1,17,.,CASSQDPQGATNQPQHF,TGCGCCAGCAGCCAAGATCCACAGGGGGCGACCAATCAGCCCCAGCATTTT
TRBJ1-1,TRBV9,.,15,.,CASSVGITGEDEAFF,TGTGCCAGCAGCGTAGGTATCACTGGGGAGGATGAAGCTTTCTTT
TRBJ2-3,TRBV19,TRBD2,17,.,CASSIQPGLEVPDTQYF,TGTGCCAGTAGTATTCAACCGGGACTAGAAGTACCTGATACGCAGTATTTT
TRBJ2-7,TRBV7-8,.,15,once,CASSHRALNSYEQYF,TGTGCCAGCAGCCACAGGGCTTTAAATTCCTACGAGCAGTACTTC
TRBJ1-2,TRBV13,TRBD1,16,.,CASSLRQGAVDYGYTF,TGTGCCAGCAGCTTACGACAGGGGGCTGTGGACTATGGCTACACCTTC
TRBJ2-7,TRBV19,TRBD1,12,.,CATMGQMGEQYF,TGTGCCACCATGGGACAGATGGGTGAGCAGTACTTC
TRBJ1-2,TRBV5-1,TRBD1,15,.,CASSLGQGSSYGYTF,TGCGCCAGCAGCTTGGGACAGGGTTCGAGCTATGGCTACACCTTC
TRBJ2-7,TRBV6-5,TRBD2,16,.,CASSYAGENSPYEQYF,TGTGCCAGCAGTTACGCGGGAGAGAACTCACCCTACGAGCAGTACTTC
TRBJ1-5,TRBV18,.,15,.,CASSPGGHSNQPQHF,TGTGCCAGCTCACCAGGAGGGCATAGCAATCAGCCCCAGCATTTT
TRBJ1-3,TRBV28,.,12,.,CASANRGNTIYF,TGTGCCAGCGCTAACAGAGGGAACACCATATATTTT
TRBJ1-5,TRBV27,TRBD1,17,medium-sized,CASSSTGSTLSMRPQHF,TGTGCCAGCAGTTCGACAGGGTCCACGCTCTCGATGCGGCCCCAGCATTTT
TRBJ1-1,TRBV29-1,TRBD1,13,few,CSVETGRSTEAFF,TGCAGCGTTGAGACAGGGCGAAGCACTGAAGCTTTCTTT
TRBJ2-7,TRBV27,TRBD1,15,.,CAIKRWTGGTYEQYF,TGTGCCATCAAAAGGTGGACAGGGGGTACCTACGAGCAGTACTTC
TRBJ2-5,TRBV5-1,TRBD2,16,.,CASSRLAGPGRETQYF,TGCGCCAGCAGTAGACTAGCGGGGCCCGGCAGGGAGACCCAGTACTTC
TRBJ2-7,TRBV4-3,TRBD1,16,.,CASSHRKGRQGSEQYF,TGCGCCAGCAGCCACAGAAAGGGGAGACAGGGGTCCGAGCAGTACTTC
TRBJ2-7,TRBV4-3,.,19,.,CASSHGSGISGGISYEQYF,TGCGCCAGCAGCCACGGCTCCGGGATTTCGGGCGGTATATCCTACGAGCAGTACTTC
TRBJ2-3,TRBV6-6,.,16,.,CASSYSGAGSTDTQYF,TGTGCCAGCAGTTACTCAGGGGCAGGGAGCACAGATACGCAGTATTTT
TRBJ1-3,TRBV21-1,.,20,.,CASSKDGPRDIGFFGNTIYF,TGTGCCAGCAGCAAAGACGGGCCCCGGGACATCGGCTTTTTTGGAAACACCATATATTTT
TRBJ2-5,TRBV6-6,TRBD2,13,.,CASSRTSGETQYF,TGTGCCAGCAGTCGAACTAGCGGTGAGACCCAGTACTTC
TRBJ2-3,TRBV28,TRBD1,15,.,CASSRDRVWTDTQYF,TGTGCCAGCAGTCGCGACAGGGTTTGGACAGATACGCAGTATTTT
TRBJ2-7,TRBV11-2,TRBD2,17,.,CASRQKSSGSSIYEQYF,TGTGCCAGCCGCCAGAAGAGCAGCGGGAGTAGCATCTACGAGCAGTACTTC
TRBJ2-5,TRBV10-3,TRBD1,12,.,CATRDRGETQYF,TGTGCCACCCGGGACAGGGGGGAGACCCAGTACTTC
TRBJ2-3,TRBV28,TRBD2,16,.,CASRTLLSGSTDTQYF,TGTGCCAGCAGAACCCTCCTTAGCGGGAGCACAGATACGCAGTATTTT
TRBJ1-4,TRBV7-2,.,15,.,CASSPQTVPILELFF,TGTGCCAGCAGCCCTCAGACAGTCCCAATCCTGGAACTGTTTTTT
TRBJ2-7,TRBV5-6,.,12,.,CASSFGAYEQYF,TGTGCCAGCAGTTTCGGGGCCTACGAGCAGTACTTC
TRBJ2-7,TRBV28,TRBD1,16,.,CASSPLPGQGYYEQYF,TGTGCCAGCAGTCCACTCCCGGGACAGGGATACTACGAGCAGTACTTC
TRBJ2-7,TRBV7-8,TRBD1,15,.,CASSLAGTGSHEQYF,TGTGCCAGCAGCTTAGCGGGGACAGGGAGCCACGAGCAGTACTTC
TRBJ2-1,TRBV11-3,.,16,.,CASSYTDRFSYNEQFF,TGTGCCAGCAGCTACACGGACAGATTCTCCTACAATGAGCAGTTCTTC
TRBJ2-3,TRBV18,TRBD1,20,.,CASSPSYSGQGQKARDTQYF,TGTGCCAGCTCACCGTCCTACTCGGGACAGGGCCAGAAGGCCAGGGATACGCAGTATTTT
TRBJ2-7,TRBV7-2,.,13,.,CASSLGQTGAVDF,TGTGCCAGCAGCTTAGGTCAGACTGGGGCGGTTGACTTC
TRBJ1-5,TRBV19,TRBD1,18,.,CASRPRPPGGIGNQPQHF,TGTGCCAGTAGGCCCCGTCCCCCAGGGGGCATCGGCAATCAGCCCCAGCATTTT
TRBJ1-5,TRBV3-1/TRBV3-2,.,12,.,CASSHQNQPQHF,TGTGCCAGCAGCCACCAAAATCAGCCCCAGCATTTT
TRBJ2-6,TRBV30,TRBD2,14,.,CASSGLAGANVLTF,TGTGCCTCCTCGGGACTAGCTGGGGCCAACGTCCTGACTTTC
TRBJ1-1,TRBV19,.,17,.,CASNNTRGLPLNTEAFF,TGTGCCAGTAACAACACCCGGGGATTGCCATTGAACACTGAAGCTTTCTTT
TRBJ2-5,TRBV5-1,TRBD2,17,.,CASSLALAGGPQETQYF,TGCGCCAGCAGCTTGGCCCTAGCGGGGGGCCCCCAAGAGACCCAGTACTTC
TRBJ1-2,TRBV4-1,.,16,.,CASSQAVDSRGYGYTF,TGCGCCAGCAGCCAAGCAGTCGACAGTAGGGGCTATGGCTACACCTTC
TRBJ2-7,TRBV6-5,TRBD1,13,.,CASSLQGADEQYF,TGTGCCAGCAGTCTTCAGGGGGCGGACGAGCAGTACTTC
TRBJ1-1,TRBV14,.,13,.,CASSARQDTEAFF,TGTGCCAGCAGCGCCCGACAGGACACTGAAGCTTTCTTT
TRBJ1-1,TRBV10-3,.,13,.,CAISDGQNTEAFF,TGTGCCATCAGTGATGGACAGAACACTGAAGCTTTCTTT
TRBJ2-1,TRBV7-2,TRBD1,15,.,CASSKDRASYNEQFF,TGTGCCAGCAGCAAGGACAGGGCCTCCTACAATGAGCAGTTCTTC
TRBJ1-6,TRBV6-2/TRBV6-3,.,14,.,CASSSWAQNSPLHF,TGTGCCAGCAGTTCTTGGGCCCAAAATTCACCCCTCCACTTT
TRBJ2-1,TRBV4-3,TRBD2,18,.,CASSQRTSGRASYNEQFF,TGCGCCAGCAGCCAAAGGACTAGCGGGAGGGCCTCCTACAATGAGCAGTTCTTC
TRBJ1-2,TRBV6-2/TRBV6-3,.,14,few,CASSYQAANYGYTF,TGTGCCAGCAGTTATCAAGCGGCTAACTATGGCTACACCTTC
TRBJ1-2,TRBV29-1,TRBD1,11,few,CSASDRGGYTF,TGCAGCGCTTCAGACAGGGGCGGCTACACCTTC
TRBJ2-7,TRBV27,TRBD1,16,few,CASSNYGGQGVYEQYF,TGTGCCAGCAGTAACTACGGAGGACAGGGTGTATACGAGCAGTACTTC
TRBJ2-4,TRBV7-2,TRBD1,17,.,CASSSRQGTGRRNIQYF,TGTGCCAGCAGCTCCCGACAGGGGACAGGGCGTCGGAACATTCAGTACTTC
TRBJ2-1,TRBV28,TRBD1,14,.,CASSLSAGGLEQFF,TGTGCCAGCAGTTTATCTGCAGGGGGTCTTGAGCAGTTCTTC
TRBJ1-4,TRBV15,.,15,.,CATSRDLGQAEKLFF,TGTGCCACCAGCAGAGACCTGGGCCAGGCCGAAAAACTGTTTTTT